Detailed here is one T cell receptor (beta chain). Study processing details: Without quality scores, immunoSEQ junctional reads could not be filtered like full-length reads. Produced via immunoSEQ multiplex PCR; TCRdb's table is partial and in-frame only. The V and J calls and clone size are taken from that table; D and trimming were inferred from the DNA. Of nearly 1 million clones listed, 60% to 85% are singletons. Among the donors, all were Caucasian adults who lived in Nashville, Tennessee. This record belongs to a study of shared clonotypes between healthy human individuals. What was sequenced was memory CD4+ T cells sorted from blood. Subset meaning: CD45RA-negative fraction. The TCR comes from a man younger than 35 in good health.

CDR3 sequence (DNA): TGCGCCAGCAGCTTGGAGGTAGGGATCTACAATGAGCAGTTCTTC. Protein sequence: CASSLEVGIYNEQFF. The V call is TRBV5-1, the J call TRBJ2-1; D not resolved. Germline CDR1 reads SGHRS; CDR2 reads YFSETQ. The CDR3 has 15 amino acids. Trimming left V 0 bases short and J 3 bases short, with 10 bases between.